This T cell receptor (beta chain) comes out of a study of cytomegalovirus exposure and HLA in healthy donors. Whole-study findings and limits: Researchers catalogued roughly 170 TCR beta chains as cytomegalovirus-associated.

Germline V gene sequence: CDR1 SQVTM, CDR2 ANQGSEA. This CDR3 contains 12 residues. Trimming took 4 bases from V and 0 from J, leaving 6 bases between them. With regard to this clone: Its cognate antigen is unknown.

Use of 60 Vbeta and 13 Jbeta primers characterized the PCR. This table comes from immunoSEQ multiplex PCR, and its TCRdb copy is limited to in-frame clones, with some not included. The data show approximately 76,000 clones, with roughly two thirds seen just once and around 15% held by the top ten. The sequence was obtained from a woman aged 40 to 50 in good health and CMV-seropositive. Material for sequencing was PBMCs. The chain has TRBV29-1 and TRBJ1-1, with D unresolved. CDR3 region: CSVARVNTEAFF. The DNA for the CDR3 is TGCAGCGTTGCGAGGGTGAACACTGAAGCTTTCTTT.